This T cell receptor (beta chain) is from a study of T cell responses to AZD1222 COVID-19 vaccine listed by TCRdb under 2021. Study-wide context: AZD1222 recipients whose second dose came at about 4 weeks and those whose second dose came at about 12 weeks were combined into one group, since spike-specific TCR depth and breadth did not differ between the two schedules. A total of over 230 trial participants underwent TCR sequencing, of whom about 210 had received two doses of AZD1222 and 26 had received two doses of the MenACWY control vaccine. Trial participants were enrolled by age into subgroups of 18-55, 56-69 and 70-plus years, and about 150, 27 and 61 TCR-sequenced participants, respectively, were included in these subgroups.

Findings and caveats that apply to the study as a whole: In the small 56-69-year group, the increase in depth fell short of significance, most likely because of low power. Nearly half of unique spike-specific TCRs reportedly recognized epitopes outside regions mutated in the B.1.351 and B.1.1.7 variants. After two AZD1222 doses, both the breadth and the depth of spike-specific TCRs were significantly higher than at day 0 and than in MenACWY recipients. Because no day 14 peak-response samples were available, the repertoires could be characterized only after the peak T cell response. Conclusions about previously exposed vaccinees are limited, since just five or six AZD1222 recipients were seropositive for SARS-CoV-2 at baseline. Vaccine-associated CD4 TCRs spanned the whole spike protein, with dominant responses in regions 160-218 and 743-854. Participants were mostly white British and included more females than males, and it was suggested by the authors that clonal diversity may have been underestimated.

From the cysteine through the phenylalanine, the CDR3 covers 14 amino acids. CDR3 DNA only is kept here, 42 bases in frame from base 1. Trimming at the junction amounts to 2 bases on V and 5 bases on J, and the germline ends lie 12 bases apart. CDR1 MDHEN and CDR2 SYDVKM are derived from the germline V gene. The CDR3 regions of human TCRbeta chains were analyzed by immunosequencing. As for the original processing: TCRs in the repertoires were matched against a reference library of SARS-CoV-2-specific TCRs that had been generated with the MIRA antigen-specificity platform. Breadth meant the fraction of unique TCRs that were SARS-CoV-2-associated, whereas depth meant the fraction of total T cells that were SARS-CoV-2-associated. Using the MIRA data, each spike-specific TCR was assigned both to the spike region to which the TCR was reactive and to a CD4 or CD8 class. Log10-transformed breadth and depth values were compared by one-way ANOVA with Sidak's multiple comparisons tests. In TCRdb, the immuneACCESS table is reduced to in-frame sequences with V and J assigned. These tables do not hold every clone; where another copy was compared, an unresolved V gene accounts for under half, and the others remain unexplained. That table supplies the V and J calls and clone size; D and trimming were determined from the DNA. Present in this sample are 240,000 or so clones, 85% to 95% of which were seen just once. The top ten constitute roughly 0.51% of the sample.

The time point label of this sample denotes: baseline before first vaccination. Vaccinee samples were obtained from the UK trials COV001 and COV002, which included a single-blind randomized controlled phase 2/3 trial of AZD1222 (ChAdOx1 nCoV-19) in healthy adults. Trial participant PBMC samples were collected at day 0 and day 28 after the second dose for TCRbeta chain sequencing. Notes on this clone: The antigen it recognizes is unknown. The input lacks base qualities; no much larger clone sits a single base away.

The V and J segments used are TRBV28 and TRBJ2-5; the D region may be TRBD1 or TRBD2, each matching 5 bases equally. The TCR was taken from an adult in good health. Sequenced material: peripheral blood, taken on day 0 of AZD1222 vaccination. The CDR3 region: CASSLVGAIETQYF. The sequenced DNA is TGTGCCAGCAGTTTAGTCGGGGCGATTGAGACCCAGTACTTC.